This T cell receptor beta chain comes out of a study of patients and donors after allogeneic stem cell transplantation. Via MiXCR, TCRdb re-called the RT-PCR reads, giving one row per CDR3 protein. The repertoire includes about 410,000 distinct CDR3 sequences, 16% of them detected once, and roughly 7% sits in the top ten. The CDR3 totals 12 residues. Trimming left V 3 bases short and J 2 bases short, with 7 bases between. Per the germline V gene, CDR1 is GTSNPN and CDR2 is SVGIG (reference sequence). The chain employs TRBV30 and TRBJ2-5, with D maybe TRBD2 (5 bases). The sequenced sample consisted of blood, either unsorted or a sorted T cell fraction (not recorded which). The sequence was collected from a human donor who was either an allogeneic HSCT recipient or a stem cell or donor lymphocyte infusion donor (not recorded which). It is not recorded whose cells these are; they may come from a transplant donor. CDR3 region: CAWSRDQETQYF. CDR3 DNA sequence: TGTGCCTGGAGCCGGGATCAAGAGACCCAGTACTTC.